This paragraph reports one T cell receptor beta chain. This CDR3 is built from 14 residues. The V gene end was trimmed by 4 bases and the J gene end by 7 bases; junction bases not matched to a gene: 0. Germline V gene lookup returns CDR1 ENHRY and CDR2 SYGVKD. This entry is derived from a study of cytomegalovirus exposure and HLA in healthy donors. Profiling relied on immunoSEQ multiplex PCR, and the TCRdb table lists in-frame clones only, not all of them. This table has around 230,000 clones, roughly 86% appearing once. The sequenced sample was PBMCs. The TCR was taken from a woman in her 30s in good health and CMV-seropositive. The chain employs TRBV10-3 and TRBJ2-1, with 14 bases fitting TRBD2. As DNA, the CDR3 is TGTGCCATCAGTGGACTAGCGGGGGGGAATGAGCAGTTCTTC. This codes for CAISGLAGGNEQFF.